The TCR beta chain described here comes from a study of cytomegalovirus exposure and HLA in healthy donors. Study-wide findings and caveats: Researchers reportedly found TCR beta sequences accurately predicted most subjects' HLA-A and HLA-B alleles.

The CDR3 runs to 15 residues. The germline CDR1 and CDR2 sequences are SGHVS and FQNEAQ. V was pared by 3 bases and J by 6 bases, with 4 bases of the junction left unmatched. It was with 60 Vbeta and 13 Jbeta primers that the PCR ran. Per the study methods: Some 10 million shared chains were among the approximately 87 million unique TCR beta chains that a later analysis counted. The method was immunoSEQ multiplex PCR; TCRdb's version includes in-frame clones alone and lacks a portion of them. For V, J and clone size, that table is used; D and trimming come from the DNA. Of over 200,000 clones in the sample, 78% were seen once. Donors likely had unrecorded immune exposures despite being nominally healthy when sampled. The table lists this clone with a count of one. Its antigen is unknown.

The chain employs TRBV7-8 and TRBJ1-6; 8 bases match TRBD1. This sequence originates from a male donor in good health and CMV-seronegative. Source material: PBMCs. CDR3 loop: CASSFRGQVNSPLHF. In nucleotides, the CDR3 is TGTGCCAGCAGCTTCAGGGGGCAGGTTAATTCACCCCTCCACTTT.